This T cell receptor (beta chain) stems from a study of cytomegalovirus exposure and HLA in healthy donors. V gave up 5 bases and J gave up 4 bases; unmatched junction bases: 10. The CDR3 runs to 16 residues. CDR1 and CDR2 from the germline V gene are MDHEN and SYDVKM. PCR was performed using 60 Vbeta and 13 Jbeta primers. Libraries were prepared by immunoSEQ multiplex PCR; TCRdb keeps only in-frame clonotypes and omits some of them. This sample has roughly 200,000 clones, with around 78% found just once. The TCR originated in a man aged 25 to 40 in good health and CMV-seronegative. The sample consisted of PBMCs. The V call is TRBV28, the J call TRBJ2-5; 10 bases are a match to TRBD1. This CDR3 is CASSTRDRGASETQYF. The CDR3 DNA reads TGTGCCAGCAGTACCCGGGACAGGGGAGCCTCAGAGACCCAGTACTTC.